The 18 T cell receptor beta chains below come from one sample, sequenced in a study of blood T cell repertoires in COVID-19. Using immunoSEQ multiplex PCR, the repertoire was profiled, and TCRdb retains in-frame clones only, with some absent. The sample consists of around 190,000 clones, about 76% of them appearing once. Sample: peripheral blood. These receptors all stem from a woman between 35 and 50 years old with COVID-19, enrolled during active disease.

The chain joins TRBV7-8 to TRBJ2-1, with TRBD2 identical over 8 bases. V was clipped by 7 bases and J by 4 bases; unmatched bases: 21. The CDR3 runs 19 residues. The germline gives CDR1 SGHVS, CDR2 FQNEAQ. The CDR3 sequence: CASIQMGGRLAGTYNEQFF. The CDR3 bases are TGTGCCAGCATCCAAATGGGGGGGAGATTAGCGGGGACTTACAATGAGCAGTTCTTC. The full variable domain, its missing parts supplied by reference TRBV7-8 and TRBJ2-1, is GAGVSQSPRYKVAKRGQDVALRCDPISGHVSLFWYQQALGQGPEFLTYFQNEAQLDKSGLPSDRFFAERPEGSVSTLKIQRTQQEDSAVYLCASIQMGGRLAGTYNEQFFGPGTRLTVL.

The genes are TRBV18 and TRBJ2-7; 9 bases agree with TRBD1. Germline loops: CDR1 KGHSH, CDR2 LQKENI. V shed 3 bases and J 6 bases; nucleotides not matched to a gene: 9. The CDR3 extends over 15 amino acids. The CDR3 loop is CASSPGGQGGSEQYF. CDR3 DNA: TGTGCCAGCTCACCTGGGGGACAGGGAGGTAGCGAGCAGTACTTC. Based on the CDR3 plus reference TRBV18 and TRBJ2-7, the full variable domain is NAGVMQNPRHLVRRRGQEARLRCSPMKGHSHVYWYRQLPEEGLKFMVYLQKENIIDESGMPKERFSAEFPKEGPSILRIQQVVRGDSAAYFCASSPGGQGGSEQYFGPGTRLTVT.

This clone was counted once. The gene calls are TRBV3-1 (or the pseudogene TRBV3-2) and TRBJ2-7; TRBD2 is a possible D gene (7 bases). This CDR3 region has 15 residues. Germline V lookup: CDR1 LGHDT, CDR2 YNNKEL (reference sequence). Deletions cut 0 bases from V and 4 bases from J, with 13 bases between. CDR3 coding DNA: TGTGCCAGCAGCCAAGATCCGGGGGGCAAGTACGAGCAGTACTTC. Amino acids: CASSQDPGGKYEQYF.

This chain connects TRBV19 to TRBJ1-4; perhaps TRBD1 as D (5 bases). Germline V gives CDR1 LNHDA, CDR2 SQIVND (reference sequence). V was pared by 1 base and J by 7 bases, with 13 bases between. The CDR3 runs to 15 residues. The CDR3 coding sequence is TGTGCCAGTAGTATAGGACCGACAGAAGGTGAAAAACTGTTTTTT. This translates into CASSIGPTEGEKLFF. Full variable domain (remainder filled in from reference TRBV19 and TRBJ1-4): DGGITQSPKYLFRKEGQNVTLSCEQNLNHDAMYWYRQDPGQGLRLIYYSQIVNDFQKGDIAEGYSVSREKKESFPLTVTSAQKNPTAFYLCASSIGPTEGEKLFFGSGTQLSVL.

This sequence joins TRBV7-8 and TRBJ1-3; no reliable D call. Germline-derived CDR1 and CDR2 are SGHVS and FQNEAQ. V lost 1 base to trimming and J lost 0 bases, with 7 bases between them. The CDR3 runs to 15 residues. The CDR3: CASSLDTHSGNTIYF. CDR3 nucleotide sequence: TGTGCCAGCAGCTTAGACACCCACTCTGGAAACACCATATATTTT.

The V call is TRBV19, the J call TRBJ1-2; a possible D gene is TRBD1 (6 bases). CDR3 length: 16 amino acids. V shed 5 bases and J shed 1 base, with 17 bases lying between them. The germline V gene encodes CDR1 LNHDA and CDR2 SQIVND (reference sequence). In DNA, the CDR3 is TGTGCCAGTAGTCCCCCCGGGACACGGAATAACTATGGCTACACCTTC. Translating gives CASSPPGTRNNYGYTF.

A single count supports this clone. This sequence joins TRBV29-1 and TRBJ1-1; the D gene is possibly TRBD1 (6 bases). CDR3 length equals 13 residues. Germline CDR1 SQVTM, CDR2 ANQGSEA. V was shortened by 7 bases and J by 7 bases, with 19 bases between the two germline ends. CDR3 amino acids: CSGYIGGGGEAFF. CDR3 coding DNA: TGCAGCGGCTATATCGGGGGCGGGGGTGAAGCTTTCTTT. The whole variable domain, filled in from reference TRBV29-1 and TRBJ1-1, reads SAVISQKPSRDICQRGTSLTIQCQVDSQVTMMFWYRQQPGQSLTLIATANQGSEATYESGFVIDKFPISRPNLTFSTLTVSNMSPEDSSIYLCSGYIGGGGEAFFGQGTRLTVV.

The chain carries TRBV29-1 and TRBJ1-1; unclear D gene. This CDR3 region has 15 residues. Trimming took 8 bases from V and 3 from J, leaving 22 bases between them. Germline-derived CDR1 and CDR2 are SQVTM and ANQGSEA. The CDR3 bases are TGCAGCCTCGCCGGCGGGCAGGCAGGCTACACTGAAGCTTTCTTT. Encoded protein: CSLAGGQAGYTEAFF.

J is TRBJ2-7 and V is TRBV30; D may be TRBD1 (6 bases). The V gene's germline CDR1 is GTSNPN and CDR2 SVGIG (reference sequence). The V and J ends lost 2 bases and 3 bases respectively, with 29 bases between them. This CDR3 has 19 amino acids. As DNA, the CDR3 is TGTGCCTGGAGTTCTAGGCTTGATGGGGGCAGATATTTATTCTACGAGCAGTACTTC. It specifies CAWSSRLDGGRYLFYEQYF.

The chain couples TRBV4-2 to TRBJ2-2; 10 bases match TRBD2. The CDR3 sequence is 21 residues long. Per germline, CDR1 LGHNA and CDR2 YNFKEQ. V lost 1 base, J lost 0 bases, and 14 bases stayed unmatched. CDR3 bases: TGTGCCAGCAGCCAAGTCGTCCTGTCTAGCGGGGGTCGATCGAACACCGGGGAGCTGTTTTTT. Encoded protein: CASSQVVLSSGGRSNTGELFF.

This clone has just a few counts. The V gene is TRBV19, the J gene TRBJ1-4; 7 bases are shared with TRBD1. The CDR3 totals 12 residues. Germline CDR1 is LNHDA and CDR2 is SQIVND (reference sequence). J lost 8 bases, V lost 10 bases, and 7 bases had no gene match. In nucleotides, the CDR3 is TGTGCCACTCGGGACAGTGCCGAAAAACTGTTTTTT. It translates to CATRDSAEKLFF.

The chain has TRBV28 and TRBJ2-3; 11 bases map to TRBD2. The CDR3 loop spans 20 amino acids. The trim removed 6 bases at V and 4 bases at J, leaving 21 bases unmatched. In germline, CDR1 is MDHEN, CDR2 SYDVKM. DNA of the CDR3: TGTGCCAGCAGCTCACACCAACTCATAACTAGCGGGAGAGTCGCAGATACGCAGTATTTT. This codes for CASSSHQLITSGRVADTQYF.

The chain is built from TRBV10-2 and TRBJ2-2; the D gene is possibly TRBD1 (6 bases). Germline lookup yields CDR1 WSHSY and CDR2 SAAADI. Trimming took 11 bases from V and 1 from J, leaving 17 bases between them. The CDR3 loop spans 15 amino acids. As DNA, the CDR3 is TGCGCCGCGAAAATGGGGGCTTGGAACACCGGGGAGCTGTTTTTT. Translating gives CAAKMGAWNTGELFF.

The chain is built from TRBV6-6 and TRBJ2-5; TRBD2 matches at 9 bases. J lost 1 base, V lost 8 bases, and 2 bases had no gene match. CDR1 and CDR2 from the germline V gene are MNHNY and SVGAGI (reference sequence). This CDR3 has 13 amino acids. The CDR3, as DNA: TGTGCCAGCGCTAGCGGGACCCAAGAGACCCAGTACTTC. Its translation: CASASGTQETQYF.

This clone has a handful of counts. V gene TRBV19 combines with J gene TRBJ1-5; a weak D match, TRBD1 (6 bases). The CDR3 is 14 amino acids. The germline gives CDR1 LNHDA, CDR2 SQIVND (reference sequence). V was cut by 7 bases and J by 2 bases, with 12 bases left in between. CDR3 coding DNA: TGTGCCAGTAAGAGTCGACAGGGCAATCAGCCCCAGCATTTT. Protein sequence: CASKSRQGNQPQHF. Full variable domain (outside the CDR3, taken from reference TRBV19 and TRBJ1-5): DGGITQSPKYLFRKEGQNVTLSCEQNLNHDAMYWYRQDPGQGLRLIYYSQIVNDFQKGDIAEGYSVSREKKESFPLTVTSAQKNPTAFYLCASKSRQGNQPQHFGDGTRLSIL.

The chain is built from TRBV7-9 and TRBJ1-2, with D unclear. There are 12 residues in the CDR3. With 3 bases removed from V and 4 bases from J, the gap between germline ends came to 6 bases. CDR1 is SEHNR, CDR2 FQNEAQ, per germline (reference sequence). Here the CDR3 reads CASSLSLYGYTF. The CDR3 DNA reads TGTGCCAGCAGCTTGTCACTCTATGGCTACACCTTC.

V and J are TRBV7-9 and TRBJ2-7; possibly TRBD2 for D (5 bases). This CDR3 region has 14 residues. Deletions cut 6 bases from V and 0 bases from J, with 12 bases between. CDR1 and CDR2 from the germline V gene are SEHNR and FQNEAQ (reference sequence). CDR3 loop: CASRDSSNSYEQYF. The CDR3 DNA reads as TGTGCCAGCAGGGACTCCTCAAACTCCTACGAGCAGTACTTC.

This chain connects TRBV5-8 to TRBJ2-5, with 13 bases matching TRBD2. In germline, CDR1 is SGHTS, CDR2 YDEGEE. The trim removed 4 bases at V and 5 bases at J, leaving 11 bases unmatched. This CDR3 comprises 17 residues. This chain's CDR3 is CASSQGTSGISVETQYF. Written as DNA, the CDR3 is TGTGCCAGCAGCCAAGGGACTAGCGGGATTTCGGTTGAGACCCAGTACTTC. Based on the CDR3 plus reference TRBV5-8 and TRBJ2-5, the full variable domain is EAGVTQSPTHLIKTRGQQATLRCSPISGHTSVYWYQQALGLGLQFLLWYDEGEERNRGNFPPRFSGRQFPNYSSELNVNALELEDSALYLCASSQGTSGISVETQYFGPGTRLLVL.